Described below is a single T cell receptor beta chain sequence and its context. Its specificity is not known. These data originate in a study of shared clonotypes between healthy human individuals. General study points: On the whole, naive subsets had larger estimated richness than memory subsets had.

Libraries were prepared by immunoSEQ multiplex PCR; TCRdb keeps only in-frame clonotypes and omits some of them. The repertoire holds approximately 1,000,000 clones, with about 80% as singletons. Per germline, CDR1 WSHSY and CDR2 SAAADI. V lost 4 bases and J lost 2; bases outside the gene matches: 5. The CDR3 is 15 residues long. Sample: memory CD4+ T cells from PBMCs. Specified subset: CD45RA-negative fraction. This clonotype was sampled from a young man in good health. Some clones in this sample may be carry-over from other donors' samples. This chain connects TRBV10-2 to TRBJ2-1; 7 positions agree with TRBD2. CDR3 protein: CASSAGTTTYNEQFF. Written as DNA, the CDR3 is TGCGCCAGCAGTGCCGGGACTACGACCTACAATGAGCAGTTCTTC.